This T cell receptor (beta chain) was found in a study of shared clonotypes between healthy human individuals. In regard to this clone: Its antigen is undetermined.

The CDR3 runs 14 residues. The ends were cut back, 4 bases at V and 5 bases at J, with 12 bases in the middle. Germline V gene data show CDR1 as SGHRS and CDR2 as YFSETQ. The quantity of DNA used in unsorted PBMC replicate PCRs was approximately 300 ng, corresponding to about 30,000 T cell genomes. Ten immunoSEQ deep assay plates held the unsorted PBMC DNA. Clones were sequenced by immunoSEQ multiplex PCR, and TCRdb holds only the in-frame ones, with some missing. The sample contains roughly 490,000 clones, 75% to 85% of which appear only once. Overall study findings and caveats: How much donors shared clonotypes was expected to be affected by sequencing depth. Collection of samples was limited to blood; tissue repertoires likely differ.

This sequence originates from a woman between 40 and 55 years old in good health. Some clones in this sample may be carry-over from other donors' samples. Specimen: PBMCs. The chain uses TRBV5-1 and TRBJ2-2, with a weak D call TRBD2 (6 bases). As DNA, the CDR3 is TGCGCCAGCAGCCCTGAAGGGAGGACCGGGGAGCTGTTTTTT. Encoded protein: CASSPEGRTGELFF.